The rows below give T cell receptor beta chains drawn from one sample of a study of hypomethylating agent response in myelodysplastic syndrome. TCRdb's table, derived via immunoSEQ multiplex PCR, lists solely in-frame clones and lacks some. The data show some 2,900 clones, around 82% seen once. The material sequenced was bone marrow, taken before or after starting hypomethylating agent treatment for myelodysplastic syndrome (not recorded which). These receptors were taken from a human donor with myelodysplastic syndrome. The CDR3 runs from the conserved cysteine through the conserved F or W. Each record gives: CDR3 length, J gene, V gene, clone size, D gene, CDR3 DNA, CDR3 protein. A D gene is named only where the DNA matches it firmly. Part of the rows lack a size; the others show once, few, many or a class for expanded clones.

15 TRBJ1-4 TRBV6-1 . . TGTGCCAGCAGTGATAGCCGGGCAACTAATGAAAAACTGTTTTTT CASSDSRATNEKLFF
16 TRBJ1-3 TRBV9 once . TGTGCCAGCAGCCCGGAGGTGGGACGCTCTGGAAACACCATATATTTT CASSPEVGRSGNTIYF
13 TRBJ2-1 TRBV7-9 few . TGTGCCAGCAGCTCCTACAGGGTCAATGAGCAGTTCTTC CASSSYRVNEQFF
11 TRBJ2-7 TRBV7-8 . . TGTGCCAGCAGCTTGGGGCTGGCGCGGTTCTTC CASSLGLARFF
13 TRBJ1-5 TRBV10-2 . TRBD1 TGCGCCAGCTTTGGACAGGGTGAGGGGCCCCAGCATTTT CASFGQGEGPQHF
14 TRBJ2-3 TRBV28 . . TGTGCCAGCAGTTTGGGTCAGAGCACAGATACGCAGTATTTT CASSLGQSTDTQYF
18 TRBJ2-7 TRBV7-9 . TRBD1 TGTGCCAGCAGCTTAGTAGTAGTCACCAGGGGGCGAGAGTACGAGCAGTACTTC CASSLVVVTRGREYEQYF
15 TRBJ1-3 TRBV6-5 . TRBD1 TGTGCCAGCAGCCAAGGGGGCAGGTCTGGAAACACCATATATTTT CASSQGGRSGNTIYF
16 TRBJ2-1 TRBV7-9 . TRBD1 TGTGCCAGCAGCTTAGGGGACAGCCTGAGGCGTGATGAGCAGTTCTTC CASSLGDSLRRDEQFF
14 TRBJ2-5 TRBV5-4 once . TGTGCCAGCAGCGTCGGTGGGATTCAAGAGACCCAGTACTTC CASSVGGIQETQYF
13 TRBJ2-1 TRBV5-1 . TRBD1 TGCGCCAGCACCCGGGACAGCTACAATGAGCAGTTCTTC CASTRDSYNEQFF